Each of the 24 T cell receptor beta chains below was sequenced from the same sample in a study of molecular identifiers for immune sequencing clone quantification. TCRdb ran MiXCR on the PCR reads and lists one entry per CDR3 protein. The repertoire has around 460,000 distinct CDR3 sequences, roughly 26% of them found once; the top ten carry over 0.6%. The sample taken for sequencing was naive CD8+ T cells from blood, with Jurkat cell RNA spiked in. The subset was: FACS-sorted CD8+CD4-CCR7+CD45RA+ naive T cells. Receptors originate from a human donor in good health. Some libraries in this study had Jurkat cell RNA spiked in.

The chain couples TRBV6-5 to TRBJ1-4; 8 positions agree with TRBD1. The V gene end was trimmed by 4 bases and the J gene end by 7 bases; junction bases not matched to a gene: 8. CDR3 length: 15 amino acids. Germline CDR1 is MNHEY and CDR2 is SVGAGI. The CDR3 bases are TGTGCCAGCAGTTCCGGTACACAGGGGGGTGAAAAACTGTTTTTT. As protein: CASSSGTQGGEKLFF.

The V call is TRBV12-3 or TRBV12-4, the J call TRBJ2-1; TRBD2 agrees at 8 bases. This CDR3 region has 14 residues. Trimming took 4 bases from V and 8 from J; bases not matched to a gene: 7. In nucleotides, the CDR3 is TGTGCCAGCAGTTGGGAAGCGGGAGTCCATGAGCAGTTCTTC. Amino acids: CASSWEAGVHEQFF.

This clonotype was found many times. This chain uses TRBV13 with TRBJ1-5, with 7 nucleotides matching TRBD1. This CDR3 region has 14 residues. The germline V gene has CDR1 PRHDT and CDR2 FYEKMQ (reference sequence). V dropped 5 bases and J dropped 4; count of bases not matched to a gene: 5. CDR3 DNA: TGTGCCAGCAGCCTTAACAGGGGTAATCAGCCCCAGCATTTT. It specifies CASSLNRGNQPQHF.

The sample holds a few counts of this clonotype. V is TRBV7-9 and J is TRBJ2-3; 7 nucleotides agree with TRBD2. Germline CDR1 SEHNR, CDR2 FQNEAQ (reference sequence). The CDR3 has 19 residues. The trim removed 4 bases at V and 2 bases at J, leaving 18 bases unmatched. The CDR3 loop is CASSSSLGWGLHPTDTQYF. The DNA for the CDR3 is TGTGCCAGCAGCTCCTCCTTGGGGTGGGGACTACATCCCACAGATACGCAGTATTTT.

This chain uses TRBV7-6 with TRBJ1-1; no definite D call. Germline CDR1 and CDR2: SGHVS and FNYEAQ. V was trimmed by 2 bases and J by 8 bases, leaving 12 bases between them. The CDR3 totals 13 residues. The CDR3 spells CASSLKTAGEAFF. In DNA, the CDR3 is TGTGCCAGCAGCTTAAAGACGGCGGGAGAAGCTTTCTTT.

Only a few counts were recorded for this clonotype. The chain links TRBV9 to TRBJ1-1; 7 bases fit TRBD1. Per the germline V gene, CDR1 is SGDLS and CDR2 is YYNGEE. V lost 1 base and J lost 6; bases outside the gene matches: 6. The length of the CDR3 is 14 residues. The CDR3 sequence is CASSVKGAISEAFF. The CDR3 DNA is TGTGCCAGCAGCGTAAAGGGGGCAATTTCTGAAGCTTTCTTT.

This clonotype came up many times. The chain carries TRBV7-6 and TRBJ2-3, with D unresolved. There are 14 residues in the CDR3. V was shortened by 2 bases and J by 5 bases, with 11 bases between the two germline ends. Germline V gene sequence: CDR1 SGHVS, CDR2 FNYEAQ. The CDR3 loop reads CASSLQPPVDTQYF. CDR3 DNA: TGTGCCAGCAGCTTACAACCCCCAGTAGATACGCAGTATTTT.

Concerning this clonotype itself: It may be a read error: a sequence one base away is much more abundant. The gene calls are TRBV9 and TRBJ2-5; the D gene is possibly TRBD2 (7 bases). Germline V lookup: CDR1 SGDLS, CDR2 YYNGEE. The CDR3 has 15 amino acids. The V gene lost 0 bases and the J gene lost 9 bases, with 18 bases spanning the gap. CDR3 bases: TGTGCCAGCAGCGTAGTGGCGGGGGCCGTGGAGCCCCAGTACTTC. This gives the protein CASSVVAGAVEPQYF.

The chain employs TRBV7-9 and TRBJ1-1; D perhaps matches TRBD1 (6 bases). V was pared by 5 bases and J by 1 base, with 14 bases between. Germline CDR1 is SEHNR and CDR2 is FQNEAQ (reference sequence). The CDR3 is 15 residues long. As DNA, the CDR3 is TGTGCCAGCAGCCCGCAGGGGTTGGGGAACACTGAAGCTTTCTTT. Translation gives CASSPQGLGNTEAFF.

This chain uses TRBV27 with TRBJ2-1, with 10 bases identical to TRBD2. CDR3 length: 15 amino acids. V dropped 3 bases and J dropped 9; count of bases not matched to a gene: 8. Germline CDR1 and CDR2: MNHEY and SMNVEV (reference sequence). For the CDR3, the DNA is TGTGCCAGCAGTTTTTTGAGCGGGAGGGCCGGTGAGCAGTTCTTC. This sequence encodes CASSFLSGRAGEQFF.

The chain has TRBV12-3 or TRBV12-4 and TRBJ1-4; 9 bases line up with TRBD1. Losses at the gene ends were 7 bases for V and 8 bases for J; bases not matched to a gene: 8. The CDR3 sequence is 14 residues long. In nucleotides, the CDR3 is TGTGCCAGCACCAGACAGGGGGTAGAGGAAAAACTGTTTTTT. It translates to CASTRQGVEEKLFF.

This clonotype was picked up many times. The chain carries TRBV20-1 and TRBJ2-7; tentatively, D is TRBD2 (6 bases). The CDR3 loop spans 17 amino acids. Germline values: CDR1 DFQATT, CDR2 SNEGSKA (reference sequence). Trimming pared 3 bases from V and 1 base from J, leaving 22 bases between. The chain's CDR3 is CSASMFKWEASSYEQYF. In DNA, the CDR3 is TGCAGTGCTAGCATGTTCAAGTGGGAGGCCAGTTCCTACGAGCAGTACTTC.

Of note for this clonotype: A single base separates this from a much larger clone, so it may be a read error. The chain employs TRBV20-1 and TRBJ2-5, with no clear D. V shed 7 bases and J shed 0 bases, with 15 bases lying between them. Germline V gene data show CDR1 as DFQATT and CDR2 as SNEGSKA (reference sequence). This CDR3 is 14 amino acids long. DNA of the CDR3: TGCAGTGTTAGCACTCAGGAAAACCAAGAGACCCAGTACTTC. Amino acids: CSVSTQENQETQYF.

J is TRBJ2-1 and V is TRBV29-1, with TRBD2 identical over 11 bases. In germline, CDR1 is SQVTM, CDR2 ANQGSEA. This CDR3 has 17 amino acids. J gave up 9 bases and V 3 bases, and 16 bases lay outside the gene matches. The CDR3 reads CSVEEGLTSGSVVEQFF. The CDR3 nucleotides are TGCAGCGTTGAGGAAGGCCTAACTAGCGGGAGTGTGGTTGAGCAGTTCTTC.

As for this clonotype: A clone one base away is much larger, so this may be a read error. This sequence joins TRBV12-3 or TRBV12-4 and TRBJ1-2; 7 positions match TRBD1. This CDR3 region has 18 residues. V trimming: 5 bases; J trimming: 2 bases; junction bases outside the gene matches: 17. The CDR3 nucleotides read TGTGCCAGCAGTACCCCTGTGGACAGGCCTGTCATGAACTATGGCTACACCTTC. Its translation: CASSTPVDRPVMNYGYTF.

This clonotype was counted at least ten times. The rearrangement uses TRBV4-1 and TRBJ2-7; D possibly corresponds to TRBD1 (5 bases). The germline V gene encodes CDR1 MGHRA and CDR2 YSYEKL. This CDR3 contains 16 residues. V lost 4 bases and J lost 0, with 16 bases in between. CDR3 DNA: TGCGCCAGCAGCCCCAAGTTGGCAGGGATCTCCTACGAGCAGTACTTC. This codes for CASSPKLAGISYEQYF.

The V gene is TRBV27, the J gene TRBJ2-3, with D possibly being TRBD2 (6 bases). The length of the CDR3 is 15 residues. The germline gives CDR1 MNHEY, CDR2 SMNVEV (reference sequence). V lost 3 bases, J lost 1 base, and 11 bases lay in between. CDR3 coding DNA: TGTGCCAGCAGTTTGATCGGGAGCGGCACAGATACGCAGTATTTT. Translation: CASSLIGSGTDTQYF.

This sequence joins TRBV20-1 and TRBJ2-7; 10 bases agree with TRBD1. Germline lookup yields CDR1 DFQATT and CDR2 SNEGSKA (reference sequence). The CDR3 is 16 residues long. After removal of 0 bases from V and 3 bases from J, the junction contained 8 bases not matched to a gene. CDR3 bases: TGCAGTGCTAGAGATGGGGACAGGGGAACCTACTACGAGCAGTACTTC. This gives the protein CSARDGDRGTYYEQYF.

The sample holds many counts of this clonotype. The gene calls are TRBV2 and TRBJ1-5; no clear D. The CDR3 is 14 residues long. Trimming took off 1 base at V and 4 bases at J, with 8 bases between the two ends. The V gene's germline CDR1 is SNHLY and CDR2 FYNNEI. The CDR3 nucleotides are TGTGCCAGCAGTGAAGGACCGTTAAATCAGCCCCAGCATTTT. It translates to CASSEGPLNQPQHF.

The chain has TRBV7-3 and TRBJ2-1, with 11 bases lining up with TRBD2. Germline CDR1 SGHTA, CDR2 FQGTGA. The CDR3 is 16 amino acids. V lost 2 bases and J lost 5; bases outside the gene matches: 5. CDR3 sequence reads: CASSLVSGRAHNEQFF. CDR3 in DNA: TGTGCCAGCAGCTTAGTTAGCGGGAGGGCCCACAATGAGCAGTTCTTC.

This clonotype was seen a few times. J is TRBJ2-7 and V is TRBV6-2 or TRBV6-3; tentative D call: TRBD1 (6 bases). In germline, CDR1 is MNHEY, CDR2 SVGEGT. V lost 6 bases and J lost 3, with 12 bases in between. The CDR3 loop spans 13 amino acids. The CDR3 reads CASRGTGYYEQYF. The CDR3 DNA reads TGTGCCAGCAGGGGAACAGGGTACTACGAGCAGTACTTC.

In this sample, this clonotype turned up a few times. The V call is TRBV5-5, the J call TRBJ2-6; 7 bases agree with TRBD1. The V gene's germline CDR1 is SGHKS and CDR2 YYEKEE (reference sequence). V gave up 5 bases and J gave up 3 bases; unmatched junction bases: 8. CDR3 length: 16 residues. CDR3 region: CASSLNRGYGANVLTF. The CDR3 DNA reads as TGTGCCAGCAGTTTGAACAGGGGCTATGGGGCCAACGTCCTGACTTTC.

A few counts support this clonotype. This CDR3 is CASVGQERGNEQFF. The CDR3 region has the DNA TGTGCCAGCGTTGGTCAGGAGCGAGGCAATGAGCAGTTCTTC. The chain couples TRBV2 to TRBJ2-1, with unresolved D. Per germline, CDR1 SNHLY and CDR2 FYNNEI. V lost 8 bases and J lost 6, with 17 bases in between. The CDR3 runs to 14 residues.

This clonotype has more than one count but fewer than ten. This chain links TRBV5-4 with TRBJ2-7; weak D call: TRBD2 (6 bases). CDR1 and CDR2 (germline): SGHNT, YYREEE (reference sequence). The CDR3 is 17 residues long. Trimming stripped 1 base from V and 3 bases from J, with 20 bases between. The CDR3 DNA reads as TGTGCCAGCAGCTTGTCGAGCACGGCGGGGCTCATCTACGAGCAGTACTTC. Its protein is CASSLSSTAGLIYEQYF.